This T cell receptor (beta chain) originates from a study of beta chain features in type 1 diabetes (dated by TCRdb to 2016 to 2019). Background on the whole study: No differences in mean age, gender distribution, total cell number or subset yield were found between patients and healthy donors. Whereas all 28 donors provided naive and central memory subsets, regulatory and stem cell-like memory subsets were isolated from just 8 patients and about eight healthy donors. In the study, TCRB repertoires of sorted circulating CD4+ T cell subsets from recently diagnosed type 1 diabetes patients were compared with those of matched healthy donors. A total of approximately 100 million sorted cells were examined across all samples, and the number of cells per subset was strongly correlated with RNA yield. The full study reports these points: In all four CD4+ subsets, TCRB CDR3 length was moderately but significantly shorter in type 1 diabetes patients. PCR may preferentially amplify shorter templates, but because patient and control samples were amplified and corrected together, any resulting skew would affect both groups equally. Naive, central memory and regulatory TCRB repertoires appeared to be more similar among patients than among healthy donors. Because small numbers of individuals were included in the HLA sub-analyses, any influence of HLA type on TCRB rearrangement was left unresolved. Patients with type 1 diabetes made fewer insertions and deleted more nucleotides at VDJ recombination sites, implying thymic rearrangement abnormalities. Because cDNA was sequenced instead of genomic DNA, activated cells with high expression could be over-represented, although the groups did not differ in activation or CD3 levels.

The entire amount of isolated RNA was reverse transcribed using the High Capacity cDNA Reverse Transcription Kit, so the sequenced TCRB transcripts were expressed ones. Deep immunoSEQ sequencing was applied to naive, central memory and regulatory T cell samples, giving an average of about 3.57 million total reads per sample. Sorted cells were lysed in RLT buffer and RNA was extracted with DNase-treated RNeasy Micro or Mini kits, depending on cell number. Each cell subset was processed on its own to prevent cross-contamination, while patient and healthy donor samples were processed together. The immunoSEQ multiplex PCR was used to amplify TCRB sequences from cDNA, yielding 87-bp fragments that span the CDR3 region. Sequencing of the amplicons was performed on the Illumina HiSeq platform. Turning to the authors' computational methods: Synthetic template baselines were used to correct PCR bias computationally, reads within Hamming distance 2 were collapsed, and singletons that could not be merged were discarded. By aligning reads against IMGT, V, D and J genes, CDR3 length, and insertions or deletions at six rearrangement sites were assigned. Within each subset, clonotype counts were normalized to sorted cell number, and only after that were true diversity and Gini coefficients computed with the tcR R package. Repertoire sharing was quantified using the overlap coefficient calculated on TCRB nucleotide sequences. Out-of-frame TCRB sequences from naive cells were analyzed to stand in for the pre-selection repertoire. The clones in this table, taken by TCRdb from immuneACCESS, are in-frame only. Not every clone is retained; where verified, under half of the shortfall comes from an unresolved V gene, and the cause of the rest is unknown. V and J calls and clone size are given by that table; D and trimming were obtained from the DNA. This sample holds 250,000 or so clones; roughly 13% were observed only once. The leading ten clones occupy roughly 0.019% of the sample.

V is pared back by 0 bases and J by 2 bases, with 8 bases lying between the germline termini. CDR1 KGHSH and CDR2 LQKENI were looked up in the germline V gene. Counted from cysteine to phenylalanine, this CDR3 has 14 amino acids. This entry keeps only the CDR3 DNA: 42 bases, framed from base 1. Each donor gave one peripheral blood draw, averaging about 100 mL, which was collected into heparinised tubes. Naive, central memory, regulatory and stem cell-like memory CD4+ T cells were sorted on a BD FACSAria II using a panel including CD45RO, CCR7, CD25, CD127, CD95 and CD27. A purity above 95% was achieved for all sorted populations. PBMCs were isolated immediately by Lymphoprep density gradient centrifugation and stained directly without culture. Samples were stained and sorted in pairs, with one healthy donor and one patient per experiment, so that batch effects were minimized. Details on this clone: Its antigen remains undetermined. Per-base quality was not reported, and no clone a single base away is much larger than it. Other DNA sequences from this sample encode an identical CDR3 as well.

Material: naive CD4+ T cells from blood. Explained via the paper, the cell subset or site label denotes: true naive CD4+ T cells. The sequence joins TRBV18 to TRBJ2-7; D gene: possibly TRBD1, on 5 matching bases. The TCR originated in a man aged 25 to 45 with type 1 diabetes. The nucleotide sequence is TGTGCCAGCTCACCACCGGGGCTTGCCTACGAGCAGTACTTC. This translates into CASSPPGLAYEQYF.